This TCR beta chain originates from a study of T cell responses to AZD1222 COVID-19 vaccine. Using immunoSEQ multiplex PCR, the repertoire was profiled, and TCRdb retains in-frame clones only, with some absent. The sample lists about 160,000 clones; 88% were seen once. The CDR3 loop spans 13 amino acids. Germline V gene lookup returns CDR1 MGHRA and CDR2 YSYEKL. V gave up 0 bases and J gave up 7 bases, with 9 bases separating them. The TCR sequence derives from an adult in good health. Sequenced here: peripheral blood, sampled on day 0 of AZD1222 vaccination. V usage is TRBV4-1 and J usage is TRBJ1-2; D is undetermined. CDR3 loop: CASSQESGSGYTF. For the CDR3, the DNA is TGCGCCAGCAGCCAAGAATCGGGAAGTGGCTACACCTTC.